This T cell receptor (beta chain) was profiled in a study of response to subunit inactivated influenza vaccine. Study-wide points: The study's authors posited that every seasonal influenza vaccination enlists few new T cells.

TCRdb re-called the RT-PCR reads with MiXCR, one entry per CDR3 protein. The sample yields hundreds of thousands of distinct CDR3 sequences, less than 20% seen once. This clonotype was recorded a few times. The target antigen is unknown. With 4 bases removed from V and 8 bases from J, the gap between germline ends came to 17 bases. The CDR3 is 14 amino acids. Germline values: CDR1 MNHEY, CDR2 SVGAGI. The source material was PBMCs from blood, sampled roughly 12 days after vaccination. The receptor's source is a man in his fifties who received an inactivated influenza vaccine. The chain is built from TRBV6-5 and TRBJ1-2; TRBD1 might be the D (5 bases). CDR3 bases: TGTGCCAGCAGTTCCTCTAAGGGTCGGGACGGCTACACCTTC. Protein sequence: CASSSSKGRDGYTF.